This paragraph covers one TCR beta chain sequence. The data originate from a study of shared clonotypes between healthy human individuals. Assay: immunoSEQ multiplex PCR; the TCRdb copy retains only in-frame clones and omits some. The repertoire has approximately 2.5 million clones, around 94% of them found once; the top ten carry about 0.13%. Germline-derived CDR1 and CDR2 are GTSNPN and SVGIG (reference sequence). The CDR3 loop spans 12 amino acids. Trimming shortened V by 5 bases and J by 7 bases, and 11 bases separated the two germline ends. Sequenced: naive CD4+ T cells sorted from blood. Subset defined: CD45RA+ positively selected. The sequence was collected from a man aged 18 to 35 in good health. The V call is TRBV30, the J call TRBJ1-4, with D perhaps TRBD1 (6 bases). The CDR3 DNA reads TGTGCCTGGGGGGGGCGTGGTGAAAAACTGTTTTTT. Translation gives CAWGGRGEKLFF.